The 16 T cell receptor beta chains listed next were all sequenced from one sample in a study of blood T cells in healthy people across ages. Sample-barcoded 5' priming and a J-beta primer mix drove a second PCR of about 6 to 11 cycles. One entry per CDR3 protein, called by TCRdb with MiXCR from the 5' RACE reads. Of about 970,000 distinct CDR3 sequences detected, roughly 47% appear once; the ten largest clones hold 20% to 25%. The sample was blood. The source is a woman aged 55-69 years in good health.

V gene TRBV20-1 combines with J gene TRBJ2-1; D possibly corresponds to TRBD2 (7 bases). This CDR3 spans 14 amino acids. The V gene lost 3 bases and the J gene lost 4 bases, with 13 bases spanning the gap. Germline CDR1 DFQATT, CDR2 SNEGSKA (reference sequence). The CDR3 reads CSARDRLAYNEQFF. The DNA for the CDR3 is TGCAGTGCTAGGGACAGACTAGCTTACAATGAGCAGTTCTTC.

This clonotype was seen a few times. This chain links TRBV4-2 with TRBJ2-7, with TRBD2 matching 11 bases. CDR1 is LGHNA and CDR2 is YNFKEQ in the germline V gene. V shed 2 bases and J 0 bases; nucleotides not matched to a gene: 12. The CDR3 sequence is 19 residues long. DNA of the CDR3: TGTGCCAGCAGCCAAATGGAAACTAGCGGGAGATCAAACTCCTACGAGCAGTACTTC. This gives the protein CASSQMETSGRSNSYEQYF.

V and J are TRBV20-1 and TRBJ2-3; 9 bases map to TRBD2. This CDR3 is built from 12 residues. Germline V gene sequence: CDR1 DFQATT, CDR2 SNEGSKA (reference sequence). CDR3 nucleotides: TGCAGCATAGCGGGAGTGTGGGATACGCAGTATTTT. This gives the protein CSIAGVWDTQYF.

DNA of the CDR3: TGTGCCAGCAGCCAAGGGGGGCTAGCGGAGACCCAGTACTTC. Encoded protein: CASSQGGLAETQYF. The chain combines TRBV14 with TRBJ2-5, with D perhaps assigned TRBD1 or TRBD2 (6 bases each). Germline V gene sequence: CDR1 SGHDN, CDR2 FVKESK. The germline V and J ends were trimmed by 1 base and 5 bases, with 11 bases remaining between them. The CDR3 contains 14 residues.

Points on this clonotype: Since a much larger clone is just one base distant, this may be a read error. The chain uses TRBV7-2 and TRBJ2-5; TRBD2 might be the D (6 bases). With the DNA end fitting TRBJ2-7 better, the J assignment may be wrong. CDR3 length: 15 amino acids. Looked up from germline, CDR1 is SGHTA and CDR2 is FQGNSA. The CDR3 loop is CASSFVSRGEYEQYF. CDR3 bases: TGTGCCAGCAGCTTCGTTTCGCGGGGTGAATACGAGCAGTACTTC.

About this clonotype itself: One junction end disagrees with the germline gene, perhaps due to a read error. This chain uses TRBV11-2 with TRBJ2-7; the match to TRBD2 covers 11 bases. Per germline, CDR1 SGHAT and CDR2 FQNNGV. This CDR3 has 15 residues. This CDR3 reads CASSHTSGSWYEQYF. The CDR3 coding sequence is TGCGCCAGCAGCCATACTAGCGGGAGTTGGTACGAGCAGTACTTC.

This clonotype was observed a few times. The CDR3 DNA reads as TGCAGTGCTGCCGGAGGGGCCTACGAGCAGTACTTC. Its protein is CSAAGGAYEQYF. The chain uses TRBV20-1 and TRBJ2-7; D is possibly TRBD2 (6 bases). The germline V gene has CDR1 DFQATT and CDR2 SNEGSKA (reference sequence). The CDR3 is 12 residues long. The V end was cut by 5 bases, the J end by 2 bases, with 10 bases between.

The V call is TRBV9, the J call TRBJ2-7; D is unclear. The CDR3 is made up of 15 amino acids. V lost 0 bases to trimming and J lost 3 bases, with 13 bases between them. Germline V CDR1 and CDR2: SGDLS, YYNGEE. The CDR3 sequence is CASSVGAVKSYEQYF. CDR3 DNA sequence: TGTGCCAGCAGCGTAGGGGCAGTCAAAAGCTACGAGCAGTACTTC.

J is TRBJ2-1 and V is TRBV20-1; D is perhaps TRBD1 (5 bases). Per the germline V gene, CDR1 is DFQATT and CDR2 is SNEGSKA (reference sequence). This CDR3 has 12 amino acids. V lost 3 bases, J lost 10 bases, and 13 bases lay in between. The CDR3 loop is CSASPRDREQFF. CDR3 DNA: TGCAGTGCTAGTCCCAGGGATAGGGAGCAGTTCTTC.

J is TRBJ2-5 and V is TRBV9, with TRBD2 matching over 9 bases. The ends lost 3 bases at V and 4 bases at J; junction bases unmatched: 7. The germline gives CDR1 SGDLS, CDR2 YYNGEE. This CDR3 has 15 amino acids. The CDR3 DNA sequence: TGTGCCAGCAGCGGTAGCGGGAGATCGCCAGAGACCCAGTACTTC. It yields the protein CASSGSGRSPETQYF. Looking up the rest from reference TRBV9 and TRBJ2-5 gives the full variable domain: DSGVTQTPKHLITATGQRVTLRCSPRSGDLSVYWYQQSLDQGLQFLIQYYNGEERAKGNILERFSAQQFPDLHSELNLSSLELGDSALYFCASSGSGRSPETQYFGPGTRLLVL.

CDR3 DNA sequence: TGTGCCAGCAGTGAAAATCAGGGGGAGCAGTTCTTC. It translates to CASSENQGEQFF. The chain links TRBV2 to TRBJ2-1, with a tentative D call TRBD1 (6 bases). V lost 2 bases, J lost 10 bases, and 9 bases lay in between. This CDR3 contains 12 residues. The germline CDR1 and CDR2 sequences are SNHLY and FYNNEI.

This clonotype has only a few counts. J is TRBJ2-4 and V is TRBV2; tentatively, D is TRBD1 (5 bases). The V end was cut by 5 bases, the J end by 8 bases, with 13 bases between. This CDR3 region has 13 residues. Germline assignment: CDR1 SNHLY and CDR2 FYNNEI. The chain's CDR3 is CASSRWGLDIQYF. In nucleotides, the CDR3 is TGTGCCAGCAGTAGGTGGGGCTTGGACATTCAGTACTTC.

The gene calls are TRBV3-1 and TRBJ1-2, with a possible D match to TRBD1 (6 bases). CDR3 size: 15 residues. The V and J ends lost 1 base and 4 bases respectively, with 13 bases between them. Germline CDR1 LGHDT, CDR2 YNNKEL (reference sequence). The CDR3 DNA reads TGTGCCAGCAGCCAAGGTGTTGGGGACACCTATGGCTACACCTTC. Its translation: CASSQGVGDTYGYTF.

The V gene is TRBV27, the J gene TRBJ2-3; no clear D gene. V lost 5 bases, J lost 5 bases, and 17 bases lay in between. The CDR3 has 15 residues. Germline CDR1 MNHEY, CDR2 SMNVEV (reference sequence). In nucleotides, the CDR3 is TGTGCCAGCAGTGTTAGGCCTTCGAGTGGAGATACGCAGTATTTT. Protein product: CASSVRPSSGDTQYF.

Here the CDR3 reads CASSFYLGGLNEQFF. CDR3 nucleotides: TGTGCCAGCAGTTTTTATCTTGGGGGCCTCAATGAGCAGTTCTTC. This rearrangement joins TRBV27 to TRBJ2-1; possible D gene TRBD1, 6 bases. This CDR3 has 15 residues. Looked up from germline, CDR1 is MNHEY and CDR2 is SMNVEV (reference sequence). Trimming shortened V by 3 bases and J by 6 bases, and 15 bases separated the two germline ends.

This sequence joins TRBV5-6 and TRBJ2-3; D is ambiguous. CDR1 SGHDT and CDR2 YYEEEE come from the germline V gene. The V gene lost 3 bases and the J gene lost 2 bases, with 13 bases spanning the gap. CDR3 length: 15 amino acids. The CDR3, as DNA: TGTGCCAGCAGCTATGTCCTAAGGGACACAGATACGCAGTATTTT. Translation: CASSYVLRDTDTQYF.